Each of the 21 T cell receptor beta chains below was sequenced from the same sample in a study of OX40 agonist ivuxolimab in advanced cancers. Only in-frame clones appear in the TCRdb table, and some are missing; sequencing was by immunoSEQ multiplex PCR. The sample carries tens of thousands of clones, roughly 90% recorded once. Source: CD4+ or CD8+ T cells sorted from blood, taken in a trial of the OX40 agonist ivuxolimab. These receptors all come from an adult with an advanced solid tumor such as melanoma, head and neck, liver or kidney cancer.

V usage is TRBV2 and J usage is TRBJ1-5; TRBD1 is a possible D gene (5 bases). The CDR3 has 14 residues. From germline, CDR1 is SNHLY and CDR2 FYNNEI. V was clipped by 1 base and J by 8 bases, with 12 bases between them. The CDR3 is CASSEGAGRKPQHF. The CDR3 DNA sequence: TGTGCCAGCAGTGAAGGGGCAGGGAGGAAGCCCCAGCATTTT.

This clone turned up a few times. The genes are TRBV25-1 and TRBJ2-7; 10 bases agree with TRBD2. CDR3 length equals 15 residues. After removal of 4 bases from V and 3 bases from J, the junction contained 6 bases not matched to a gene. CDR1 is MGHDK and CDR2 is SYGVNS in the germline V gene. The CDR3 is CASSVGLASNYEQYF. The CDR3, as DNA: TGTGCCAGCAGTGTGGGACTAGCGTCCAACTACGAGCAGTACTTC.

The chain carries TRBV30 and TRBJ2-7, with TRBD1 matching over 7 bases. CDR3 length equals 15 residues. Losses at the gene ends were 3 bases for V and 1 base for J; bases not matched to a gene: 9. Looked up from germline, CDR1 is GTSNPN and CDR2 is SVGIG (reference sequence). CDR3 bases: TGTGCCTGGAGGGCGGACAGGAAATATTCCTACGAGCAGTACTTC. It specifies CAWRADRKYSYEQYF.

Comments on this clone: The same CDR3 can be traced to other DNA sequences in this sample. This chain connects TRBV2 to TRBJ2-2, with D possibly called TRBD1 or TRBD2 (6 bases each). The CDR3 is 14 residues long. The germline V and J ends were trimmed by 7 bases and 2 bases, with 11 bases remaining between them. Germline CDR1 and CDR2: SNHLY and FYNNEI. CDR3 sequence (DNA): TGTGCCAGCAAGGGGGACTTCAACACCGGGGAGCTGTTTTTT. It codes for CASKGDFNTGELFF.

The table lists this clone with a few counts. The chain couples TRBV4-2 to TRBJ1-5; D is perhaps TRBD1 (5 bases). V lost 0 bases and J 9 bases, leaving 12 bases between the germline ends. Germline CDR1 and CDR2: LGHNA and YNFKEQ. The CDR3 is 14 amino acids. Written as DNA, the CDR3 is TGTGCCAGCAGCCAAGAGAAAGGGGTTCTGCCCCAGCATTTT. The encoded protein is CASSQEKGVLPQHF.

The chain is built from TRBV6-5 and TRBJ2-7, with D possibly matching TRBD1 (5 bases). The V and J ends lost 5 bases and 3 bases respectively, with 11 bases between them. CDR1 is MNHEY, CDR2 SVGAGI, per germline. The CDR3 contains 13 residues. This CDR3 reads CASSATGFYEQYF. CDR3 DNA sequence: TGTGCCAGCAGTGCTACAGGTTTCTACGAGCAGTACTTC.

The chain joins TRBV6-5 to TRBJ2-4; no clear D gene. The CDR3 has 15 residues. Germline V gene sequence: CDR1 MNHEY, CDR2 SVGAGI. V was trimmed by 6 bases and J by 1 base, leaving 13 bases between them. The CDR3 region has the DNA TGTGCCAGCAGCCGGAGCACCATCGCCAAAAACATTCAGTACTTC. Translated, it gives CASSRSTIAKNIQYF.

The chain combines TRBV5-1 with TRBJ1-2; the D gene is possibly TRBD1 (6 bases). V gave up 1 base and J gave up 8 bases, with 12 bases separating them. Germline V gene sequence: CDR1 SGHRS, CDR2 YFSETQ. CDR3 length: 13 amino acids. The CDR3 here is CASSLRPGEGYTF. CDR3 DNA: TGCGCCAGCAGCTTGAGGCCAGGGGAAGGCTACACCTTC.

Concerning this clone: The junction and the germline gene differ at one end; a read error may be behind it. The V call is TRBV6-6, the J call TRBJ2-5; no definite D call. The CDR3 extends over 12 amino acids. CDR1 and CDR2 (germline): MNHNY, SVGAGI (reference sequence). The CDR3 loop is CASSNSQETQYF. CDR3 DNA: TGTGCCAGCAGTAACTCCCAAGAGACCCAGTACTTC.

The rearrangement joins TRBV29-1 to TRBJ1-1; TRBD1 aligns across 7 bases. Germline loops: CDR1 SQVTM, CDR2 ANQGSEA. Losses at the gene ends were 6 bases for V and 0 bases for J; bases not matched to a gene: 7. The CDR3 extends over 14 amino acids. Here the CDR3 reads CSVGIGGMNTEAFF. Here the CDR3 DNA reads TGCAGCGTGGGGATAGGGGGCATGAACACTGAAGCTTTCTTT.

The chain recombines TRBV25-1 with TRBJ1-1; tentative D call: TRBD1 (6 bases). With 3 bases removed from V and 3 bases from J, the gap between germline ends came to 14 bases. There are 15 residues in the CDR3. In germline, CDR1 is MGHDK, CDR2 SYGVNS. The CDR3 DNA is TGTGCCAGCAGTGACCCCAGGGGCCGGGACACTGAAGCTTTCTTT. Amino acid sequence: CASSDPRGRDTEAFF.

The V and J genes are TRBV9 and TRBJ2-1; D is perhaps TRBD1 (5 bases). Germline V gene lookup returns CDR1 SGDLS and CDR2 YYNGEE. CDR3 length: 17 residues. V dropped 0 bases and J dropped 6 bases, with 19 bases sitting between them. The CDR3 spells CASSVDTSGNPRNEQFF. In DNA, the CDR3 is TGTGCCAGCAGCGTAGACACGTCAGGGAACCCGCGCAATGAGCAGTTCTTC.

The chain couples TRBV7-2 to TRBJ2-7, with TRBD1 matching 8 bases. The germline gives CDR1 SGHTA, CDR2 FQGNSA. V lost 1 base, J lost 3 bases, and 5 bases stayed unmatched. This CDR3 has 15 residues. In DNA, the CDR3 is TGTGCCAGCAGCTTAGGGCAGGGGGCTCGCTACGAGCAGTACTTC. Residues: CASSLGQGARYEQYF.

This clone was detected once. This chain uses TRBV28 with TRBJ1-6, with 8 nucleotides matching TRBD1. The germline V gene encodes CDR1 MDHEN and CDR2 SYDVKM. With V trimmed by 4 bases and J by 5 bases, 7 bases remained unmatched. The CDR3 is made up of 16 amino acids. The CDR3 protein is CASSSRTGQNNSPLHF. CDR3 nucleotide sequence: TGTGCCAGCAGTTCACGGACAGGGCAAAATAATTCACCCCTCCACTTT.

The rearrangement joins TRBV2 to TRBJ2-5, with 11 bases that match TRBD2. V shed 4 bases, J shed 1 base, and the junction held 2 bases outside the gene matches. The CDR3 contains 15 residues. Germline V gene lookup returns CDR1 SNHLY and CDR2 FYNNEI. CDR3 nucleotide sequence: TGTGCCAGCAGTGGGACTAGCGGGCGCCAAGAGACCCAGTACTTC. It specifies CASSGTSGRQETQYF.

DNA for the CDR3: TGTGCCATCAGTCAGGGGGACCCAAACTATGGCTACACCTTC. The encoded protein is CAISQGDPNYGYTF. V usage is TRBV10-3 and J usage is TRBJ1-2; 7 nucleotides match TRBD1. V shed 5 bases and J 2 bases; nucleotides not matched to a gene: 5. The CDR3 totals 14 residues. Germline V gene sequence: CDR1 ENHRY, CDR2 SYGVKD.

The chain couples TRBV30 to TRBJ2-7; D is uncertain. Germline V gene sequence: CDR1 GTSNPN, CDR2 SVGIG (reference sequence). CDR3 length: 11 residues. CDR3 DNA sequence: TGTGCTCTTGCCTCCGCCTACGAGCAGTACTTC. This translates into CALASAYEQYF.

The V call is TRBV27, the J call TRBJ2-2, with D unclear. Germline values: CDR1 MNHEY, CDR2 SMNVEV (reference sequence). Trimming stripped 2 bases from V and 2 bases from J, with 9 bases between. The CDR3 is made up of 15 amino acids. The CDR3 region has the DNA TGTGCCAGCAGTTTAGGCAGTTTAAACACCGGGGAGCTGTTTTTT. Translating it yields CASSLGSLNTGELFF.

A few counts support this clone. The genes are TRBV19 and TRBJ2-7; D gene ambiguous. The CDR3 loop spans 14 amino acids. The germline V and J ends were trimmed by 4 bases and 6 bases, with 16 bases remaining between them. Germline V gene data show CDR1 as LNHDA and CDR2 as SQIVND (reference sequence). In DNA, the CDR3 is TGTGCCAGTAGTACTAAAGGACCAACCAGCGAGCAGTACTTC. This gives the protein CASSTKGPTSEQYF.

This sequence joins TRBV25-1 and TRBJ2-7, with a possible D match to TRBD1 (6 bases). The CDR3 is 14 amino acids. Trimming took off 10 bases at V and 5 bases at J, with 21 bases between the two ends. The germline CDR1 and CDR2 sequences are MGHDK and SYGVNS. DNA of the CDR3: TGTGCCACCTCCTCCGGGACAAATGTCCACGAGCAGTACTTC. It encodes CATSSGTNVHEQYF.

The CDR3 DNA follows: TGTGCCAGCAGCTCGGGACTAGCGGGAGGCGAGCAGTACTTC. Translating it yields CASSSGLAGGEQYF. J is TRBJ2-7 and V is TRBV13; 15 bases match TRBD2. The germline gives CDR1 PRHDT, CDR2 FYEKMQ (reference sequence). This CDR3 is 14 amino acids long. With 4 bases clipped from V and 6 bases from J, the junction kept 1 base outside the gene matches.